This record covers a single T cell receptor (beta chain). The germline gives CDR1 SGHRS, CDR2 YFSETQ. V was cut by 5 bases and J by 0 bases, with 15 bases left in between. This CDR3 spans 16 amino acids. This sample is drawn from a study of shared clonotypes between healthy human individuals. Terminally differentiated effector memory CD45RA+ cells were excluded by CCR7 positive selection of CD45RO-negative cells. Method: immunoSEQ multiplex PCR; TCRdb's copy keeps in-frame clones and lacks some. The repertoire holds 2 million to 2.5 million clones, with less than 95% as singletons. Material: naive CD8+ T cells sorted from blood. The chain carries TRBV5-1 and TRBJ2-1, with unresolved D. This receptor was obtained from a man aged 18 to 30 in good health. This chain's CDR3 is CASRFDHMSSYNEQFF. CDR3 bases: TGCGCCAGCAGGTTTGACCACATGAGCTCCTACAATGAGCAGTTCTTC.